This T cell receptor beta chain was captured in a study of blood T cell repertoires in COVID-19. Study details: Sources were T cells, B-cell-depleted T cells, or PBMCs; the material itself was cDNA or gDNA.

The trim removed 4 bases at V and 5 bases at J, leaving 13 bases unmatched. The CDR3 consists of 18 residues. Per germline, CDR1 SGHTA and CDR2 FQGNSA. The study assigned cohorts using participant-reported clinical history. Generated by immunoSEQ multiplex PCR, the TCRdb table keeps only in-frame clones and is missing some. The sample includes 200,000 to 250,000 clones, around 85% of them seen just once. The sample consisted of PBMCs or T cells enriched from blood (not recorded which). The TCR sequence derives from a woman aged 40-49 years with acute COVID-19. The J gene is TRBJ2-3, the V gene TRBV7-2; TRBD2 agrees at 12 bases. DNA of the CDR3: TGTGCCAGCAGCTCCCTGTTCCTAGCGGGGGGGTATGGAGATACGCAGTATTTT. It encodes CASSSLFLAGGYGDTQYF.